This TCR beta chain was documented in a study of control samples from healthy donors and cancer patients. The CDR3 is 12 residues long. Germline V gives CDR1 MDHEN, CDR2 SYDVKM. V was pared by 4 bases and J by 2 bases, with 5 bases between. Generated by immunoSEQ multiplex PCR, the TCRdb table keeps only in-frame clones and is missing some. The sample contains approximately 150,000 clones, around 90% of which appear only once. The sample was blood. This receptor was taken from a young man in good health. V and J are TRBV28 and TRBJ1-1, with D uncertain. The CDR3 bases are TGTGCCAGCAGTTCTGGCAACACTGAAGCTTTCTTT. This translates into CASSSGNTEAFF.